This T cell receptor beta chain was recovered during a study of cytomegalovirus exposure and HLA in healthy donors (dated by TCRdb to about 2017). The study in broad terms: According to a later analysis, one platform produced both the approximately 110 validation repertoires and the 666 repertoires of the first cohort. The study combined high-throughput TCR immunosequencing, statistical association of individual TCRs with disease status, and machine learning to predict cytomegalovirus infection status. The study was designed to test whether signatures of past pathogen exposure could be identified by cataloging public T cell receptors. In addition to the first cohort of approximately 650 subjects, a separate validation cohort of 120 different subjects was used. What the research found in general, with its limitations: Three of the identified cytomegalovirus-associated TCR beta chains were confirmed in vitro to be specific for cytomegalovirus antigens. It was suggested by the authors that the approach could potentially be generalized to other disease states and immunological phenotypes. A later analysis lacked HLA typing for the validation cohort, so it scored co-occurrence in that cohort across all 110 or so repertoires. The study gave a list of some 150 TCR beta chains associated with cytomegalovirus. Most TCR sequences were seen in very few donors, while some public TCRs were found in many individuals. In both the original and validation cohorts, the classifier was reported to diagnose cytomegalovirus status with high specificity and sensitivity. In a later analysis, TCRs clustered in the first cohort were found to also tend to co-occur in the roughly 120 validation repertoires, with 94% of cluster scores above 0.

The donors belonged to the validation cohort of around 110 subjects, which was separate from the roughly 680-subject first cohort. Preparation of the library involved the immunoSEQ multiplex PCR assay. The authors' pipeline ran thus. To diagnose cytomegalovirus status from the catalog of TCR beta chain sequences, a statistical classification framework was built. TCRdb's version of the immuneACCESS table is confined to in-frame rearrangements and falls short of the full clone set. An unresolved V gene accounts for under half of the shortfall where checked; the remainder is of unknown origin. V and J calls and clone size come straight from that table; D and trimming were deduced from the DNA. The sample data list approximately 98,000 clones, and approximately 86% of these were observed just once. Around 3% of the sample rests with the top ten. As for this clone: Which antigen it targets is not known. No much larger clone exists at a distance of one base, and base qualities are not known.

Inclusive of the bounding cysteine and phenylalanine, the CDR3 is 15 residues long. Solely the CDR3 DNA is kept, with 45 bases framed from the first base. The trim is 0 bases for V and 2 bases for J, with a gap of 9 bases between the germline ends. CDR1 and CDR2 (SGHRS, YFSETQ) derive from the germline V gene. The sample comprised PBMCs. The rearranged chain carries TRBV5-1 and TRBJ2-1; the D segment could be TRBD2, given 5 matching bases. This clonotype was sampled from a woman aged 18-29 years in good health and CMV-seronegative. The CDR3 reads CASSLAAGTYNEQFF. In nucleotides, the sequence is TGCGCCAGCAGCTTGGCCGCCGGGACCTACAATGAGCAGTTCTTC.